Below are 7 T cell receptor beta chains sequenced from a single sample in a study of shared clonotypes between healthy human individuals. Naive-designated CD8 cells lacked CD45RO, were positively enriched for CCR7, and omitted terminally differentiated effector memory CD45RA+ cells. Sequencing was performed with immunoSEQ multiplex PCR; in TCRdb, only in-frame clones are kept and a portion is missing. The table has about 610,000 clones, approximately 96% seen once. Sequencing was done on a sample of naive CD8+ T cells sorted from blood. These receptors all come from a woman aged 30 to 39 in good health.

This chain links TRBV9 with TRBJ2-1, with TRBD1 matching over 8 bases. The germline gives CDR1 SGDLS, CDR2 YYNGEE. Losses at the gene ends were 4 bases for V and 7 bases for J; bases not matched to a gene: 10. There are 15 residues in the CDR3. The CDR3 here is CASSYQQGVLNEQFF. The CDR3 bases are TGTGCCAGCAGCTATCAACAGGGGGTGTTGAATGAGCAGTTCTTC.

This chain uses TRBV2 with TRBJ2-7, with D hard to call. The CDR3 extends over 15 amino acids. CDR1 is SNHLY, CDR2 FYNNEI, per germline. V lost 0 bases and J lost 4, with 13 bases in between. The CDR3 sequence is CASSEAGHQHYEQYF. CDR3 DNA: TGTGCCAGCAGTGAAGCGGGCCATCAACATTACGAGCAGTACTTC. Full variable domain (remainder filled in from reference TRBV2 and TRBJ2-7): EPEVTQTPSHQVTQMGQEVILRCVPISNHLYFYWYRQILGQKVEFLVSFYNNEISEKSEIFDDQFSVERPDGSNFTLKIRSTKLEDSAMYFCASSEAGHQHYEQYFGPGTRLTVT.

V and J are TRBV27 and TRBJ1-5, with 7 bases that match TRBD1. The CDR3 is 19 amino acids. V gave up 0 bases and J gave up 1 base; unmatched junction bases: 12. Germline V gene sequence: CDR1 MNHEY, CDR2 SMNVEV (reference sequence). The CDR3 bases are TGTGCCAGCAGTTTATCTCACACCAACAGGGGACCAAGCAATCAGCCCCAGCATTTT. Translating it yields CASSLSHTNRGPSNQPQHF.

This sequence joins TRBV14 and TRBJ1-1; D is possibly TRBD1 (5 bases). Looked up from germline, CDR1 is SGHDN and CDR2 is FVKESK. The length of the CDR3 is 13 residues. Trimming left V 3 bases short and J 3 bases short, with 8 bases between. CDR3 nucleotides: TGTGCCAGCAGCCAGTGGGGGGACACTGAAGCTTTCTTT. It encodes CASSQWGDTEAFF.

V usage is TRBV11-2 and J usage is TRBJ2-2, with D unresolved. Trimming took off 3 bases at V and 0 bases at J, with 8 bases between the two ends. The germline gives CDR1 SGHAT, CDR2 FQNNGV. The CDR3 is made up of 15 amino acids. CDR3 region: CASSFLRTNTGELFF. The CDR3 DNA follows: TGTGCCAGCAGCTTTTTGCGTACGAACACCGGGGAGCTGTTTTTT. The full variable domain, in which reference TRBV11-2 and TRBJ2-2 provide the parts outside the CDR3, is EAGVAQSPRYKIIEKRQSVAFWCNPISGHATLYWYQQILGQGPKLLIQFQNNGVVDDSQLPKDRFSAERLKGVDSTLKIQPAKLEDSAVYLCASSFLRTNTGELFFGEGSRLTVL.

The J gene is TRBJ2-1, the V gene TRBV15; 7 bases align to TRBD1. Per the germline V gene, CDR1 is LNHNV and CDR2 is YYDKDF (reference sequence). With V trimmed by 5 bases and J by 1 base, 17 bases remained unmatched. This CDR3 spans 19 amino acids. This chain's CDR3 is CATSFTGQTNHLSYNEQFF. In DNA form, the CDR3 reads TGTGCCACCAGCTTCACGGGACAGACAAATCATTTATCCTACAATGAGCAGTTCTTC.

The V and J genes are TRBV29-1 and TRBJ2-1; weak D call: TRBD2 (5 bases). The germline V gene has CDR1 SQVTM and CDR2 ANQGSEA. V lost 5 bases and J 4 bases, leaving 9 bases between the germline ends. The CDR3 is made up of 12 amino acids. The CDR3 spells CSVIRGYNEQFF. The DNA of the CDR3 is TGCAGCGTTATCCGGGGTTACAATGAGCAGTTCTTC.